This T cell receptor beta chain was sequenced for a study of CD8 T cells in ankylosing spondylitis. Study conclusions and caveats: Within ankylosing spondylitis blood, a TCR beta motif made up of seven to nine highly homologous variants appeared to be characteristic.

This clonotype was detected many times. The antigen is undetermined. The CDR3 consists of 17 residues. Germline V gene data show CDR1 as SGHAT and CDR2 as FQNNGV. V shed 5 bases, J shed 7 bases, and the junction held 11 bases outside the gene matches. Via MiXCR, TCRdb re-called the 5' RACE reads, giving one row per CDR3 protein. The sample holds some 800,000 distinct CDR3 sequences, approximately 10% seen once. This chain links TRBV11-2 with TRBJ2-1, with 13 nucleotides matching TRBD2. The specimen sequenced was blood, either unsorted or a sorted T cell fraction (not recorded which). This receptor was taken from a male donor with ankylosing spondylitis. In DNA form, the CDR3 reads TGTGCCAGCAGCCCCTGGACTAGCGGGGGCCCTTCGAATGAGCAGTTCTTC. Translation gives CASSPWTSGGPSNEQFF. The whole variable domain, remainder taken from reference TRBV11-2 and TRBJ2-1, is EAGVAQSPRYKIIEKRQSVAFWCNPISGHATLYWYQQILGQGPKLLIQFQNNGVVDDSQLPKDRFSAERLKGVDSTLKIQPAKLEDSAVYLCASSPWTSGGPSNEQFFGPGTRLTVL.